What follows are 8 T cell receptor beta chains derived from one specimen sequenced in a study of shared clonotypes between healthy human individuals. Assay used: immunoSEQ multiplex PCR; TCRdb lists only in-frame clones, some missing. The sample holds about 680,000 clones, 55% to 85% seen once. Sequenced input: memory CD4+ T cells sorted from blood. Subset described: CD45RA-negative fraction. These receptors all stem from a woman aged 25 to 45 in good health.

This clone was seen only once. The chain joins TRBV4-1 to TRBJ1-1; a possible D gene is TRBD1 (6 bases). The CDR3 covers 16 residues. CDR1 is MGHRA and CDR2 is YSYEKL in the germline V gene. Trimming removed 0 bases from V and 4 bases from J, with 15 bases in between. The CDR3 is CASSQETGLFSTEAFF. The CDR3 DNA reads TGCGCCAGCAGCCAAGAAACAGGGCTGTTTTCCACTGAAGCTTTCTTT.

This rearrangement joins TRBV5-4 to TRBJ1-2; maybe TRBD1 (5 bases). Trimming cost V 4 bases and J 1 base, with 17 bases left between them. Germline CDR1 reads SGHNT; CDR2 reads YYREEE (reference sequence). This CDR3 contains 16 residues. For the CDR3, the DNA is TGTGCCAGCAGCCAGAGCGGGGGTCCCCTTAACTATGGCTACACCTTC. Translated, it gives CASSQSGGPLNYGYTF.

This rearrangement joins TRBV2 to TRBJ1-1; D perhaps matches TRBD1 (5 bases). Germline assignment: CDR1 SNHLY and CDR2 FYNNEI. V lost 6 bases to trimming and J lost 0 bases, with 11 bases between them. This CDR3 spans 14 amino acids. The DNA for the CDR3 is TGTGCCAGCAGAAGAGAGGGACTGAACACTGAAGCTTTCTTT. Residues: CASRREGLNTEAFF.

This clone was recorded only once. This chain links TRBV18 with TRBJ1-1, with D possibly TRBD1 on 5 matching bases. Between the trimmed V and J ends, which lost 1 base and 0 bases, there was a span of 12 bases. Germline CDR1 and CDR2: KGHSH and LQKENI. This CDR3 contains 16 residues. The CDR3 DNA is TGTGCCAGCTCACCACGAAGGGGTAGTATGAACACTGAAGCTTTCTTT. Its protein product is CASSPRRGSMNTEAFF. The full variable domain, rest sourced from reference TRBV18 and TRBJ1-1, is NAGVMQNPRHLVRRRGQEARLRCSPMKGHSHVYWYRQLPEEGLKFMVYLQKENIIDESGMPKERFSAEFPKEGPSILRIQQVVRGDSAAYFCASSPRRGSMNTEAFFGQGTRLTVV.

Remarks on this clone: One base away lies a much larger clone, so this may be a sequencing read error. The chain joins TRBV27 to TRBJ1-1, with D possibly TRBD1 on 5 matching bases. The CDR3 length is 13 residues. Trimming removed 6 bases from V and 3 bases from J, with 11 bases in between. Germline values: CDR1 MNHEY, CDR2 SMNVEV (reference sequence). The CDR3 nucleotides are TGTGCCAGCAGCCGACAGCGGGACACTGAAGCTTTCTTT. Protein sequence: CASSRQRDTEAFF.

In this sample, this clone turned up a few times. At the DNA level, this CDR3 is encoded by other sequences in the same sample as well. This chain connects TRBV28 to TRBJ2-2; 7 positions match TRBD2. This CDR3 contains 15 residues. Germline CDR1 and CDR2: MDHEN and SYDVKM. The ends lost 2 bases at V and 4 bases at J; junction bases unmatched: 4. The CDR3 sequence is CASSLAGAGTGELFF. The CDR3 DNA reads TGTGCCAGCAGTTTAGCGGGAGCGGGCACCGGGGAGCTGTTTTTT.

Notes on this clone: A read error may be the cause here, since a much bigger clone is one base away. The same CDR3 can be traced to other DNA sequences in this sample. V and J are TRBV11-2 and TRBJ2-7, with TRBD1 matching over 9 bases. Trimming removed 0 bases from V and 2 bases from J; junction bases left unmatched: 2. The germline gives CDR1 SGHAT, CDR2 FQNNGV. The CDR3 spans 15 residues. CDR3: CASSLEGTGPYEQYF. The CDR3 DNA is TGTGCCAGCAGCTTAGAGGGGACAGGGCCCTACGAGCAGTACTTC.

Comment on this clone: Different DNA sequences within this sample yield the same CDR3. This chain uses TRBV28 with TRBJ2-1; D is ambiguous. Between the trimmed V and J ends, which lost 3 bases and 4 bases, there was a span of 7 bases. CDR3 length: 13 residues. CDR1 and CDR2 (germline): MDHEN, SYDVKM. The CDR3 nucleotides are TGTGCCAGCAGTTTGGCAGGATACAATGAGCAGTTCTTC. This codes for CASSLAGYNEQFF.